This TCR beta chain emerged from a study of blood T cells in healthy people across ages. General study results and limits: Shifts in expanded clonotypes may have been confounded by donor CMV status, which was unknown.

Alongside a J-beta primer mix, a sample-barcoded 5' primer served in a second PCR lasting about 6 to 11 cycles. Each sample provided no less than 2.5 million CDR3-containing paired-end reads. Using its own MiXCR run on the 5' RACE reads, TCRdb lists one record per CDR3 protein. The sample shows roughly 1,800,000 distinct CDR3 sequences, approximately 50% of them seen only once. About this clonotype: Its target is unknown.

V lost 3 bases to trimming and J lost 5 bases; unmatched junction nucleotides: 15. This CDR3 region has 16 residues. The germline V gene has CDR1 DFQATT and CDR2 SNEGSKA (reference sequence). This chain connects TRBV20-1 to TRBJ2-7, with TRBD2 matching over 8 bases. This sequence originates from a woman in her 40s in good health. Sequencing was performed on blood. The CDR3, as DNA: TGCAGTGCTAGCCCCCGACCGGGACTAGTCTTCCACGAGCAGTACTTC. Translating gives CSASPRPGLVFHEQYF.